This T cell receptor (beta chain) was identified in a study of blood T cell repertoires in COVID-19. Study overall: Collection of acute and convalescent COVID-19 samples took place in the United States, Italy and Spain.

Per the original data handling: Estimation of nucleated cell counts was performed using reference gene primer amplification. Using immunoSEQ multiplex PCR, the repertoire was profiled, and TCRdb retains in-frame clones only, with some absent. That table supplies the V and J calls and clone size; D and trimming were determined from the DNA. Of approximately 230,000 clones listed, 80% to 90% are singletons. Comments on this clone: The sample holds other DNA sequences that translate to the same CDR3.

Participants, roughly 18 to 100 years old, spanned about two dozen US areas. Cohort assignment relied on participant-reported clinical history. This clonotype was obtained from a young man who had recovered from COVID-19. What was sequenced was PBMCs or T cells enriched from blood (not recorded which).

The CDR3 protein is CASSYSGTGNQPQHF. The CDR3 DNA sequence: TGTGCCAGCAGTTACTCTGGGACAGGAAATCAGCCCCAGCATTTT. The V gene is TRBV6-5, the J gene TRBJ1-5; TRBD1 matches 8 bases. Trimming cost V 0 bases and J 4 bases; bases outside gene matches: 2. CDR3 length: 15 residues. Germline CDR1 MNHEY, CDR2 SVGAGI.